Listed here are 26 T cell receptor beta chains from one sample, sequenced in a study of neurological immune-mediated disorders. TCRdb re-called the 5' RACE reads with MiXCR, one entry per CDR3 protein. This sample yields about 48,000 distinct CDR3 sequences, of which 25% are seen a single time; roughly a quarter belongs to the top ten. Sequenced: PBMCs. Source of these receptors: a woman in her seventies in good health.

Many counts were recorded for this clonotype. The genes are TRBV20-1 and TRBJ1-2, with a weak D call TRBD1 (5 bases). Germline loops: CDR1 DFQATT, CDR2 SNEGSKA (reference sequence). V lost 4 bases to trimming and J lost 3 bases, with 9 bases between them. This CDR3 is 12 amino acids long. The CDR3 loop reads CSANEQDYGYTF. The CDR3 DNA reads TGCAGTGCTAATGAACAGGACTATGGCTACACCTTC.

This clonotype was seen many times. V and J are TRBV18 and TRBJ2-1; the D call may be TRBD1 or TRBD2 (6 bases each). Per the germline V gene, CDR1 is KGHSH and CDR2 is LQKENI. Trimming cost V 6 bases and J 9 bases, with 15 bases left between them. CDR3 length: 13 amino acids. This chain's CDR3 is CASSPEQGGEQFF. CDR3 in DNA: TGTGCCAGCTCCCCAGAACAGGGAGGTGAGCAGTTCTTC.

The table lists this clonotype with many counts. The chain is built from TRBV20-1 and TRBJ2-1; 9 bases match TRBD2. J was trimmed by 2 bases and V by 0 bases; bases with no gene match: 8. The CDR3 has 17 residues. Germline-derived CDR1 and CDR2 are DFQATT and SNEGSKA (reference sequence). The CDR3 sequence: CSARDWAGGSPYNEQFF. The CDR3 DNA follows: TGCAGTGCTAGAGATTGGGCGGGAGGGAGTCCCTACAATGAGCAGTTCTTC.

Many counts were recorded for this clonotype. The rearrangement uses TRBV20-1 and TRBJ1-4; no clear D gene. Germline V CDR1 and CDR2: DFQATT, SNEGSKA (reference sequence). This CDR3 contains 13 residues. Trimming took off 1 base at V and 8 bases at J, with 11 bases between the two ends. CDR3 coding DNA: TGCAGTGCTAGAGCTCCTCTACTGGAAAAACTGTTTTTT. Protein product: CSARAPLLEKLFF.

This clonotype has only a few counts. The gene calls are TRBV12-3 or TRBV12-4 and TRBJ2-1; D remains ambiguous. Trimming took 3 bases from V and 4 from J, leaving 10 bases between them. The length of the CDR3 is 14 residues. The CDR3, as DNA: TGTGCCAGCAGTTTTTCGCAATTTTACAATGAGCAGTTCTTC. As protein: CASSFSQFYNEQFF.

Ten or more counts support this clonotype. CDR3 sequence: CATSGGNQPQHF. The DNA of the CDR3 is TGTGCCACCAGTGGCGGGAATCAGCCCCAGCATTTT. The genes are TRBV24-1 and TRBJ1-5; the D is unclear. The V gene's germline CDR1 is KGHDR and CDR2 SFDVKD. CDR3 length equals 12 residues. Trimming left V 5 bases short and J 4 bases short, with 5 bases between.

Concerning this clonotype itself: This clone may be a read error of a much larger clone one base away. The CDR3 region is CASSQSGTNTDAFF. DNA for the CDR3: TGTGCCAGCAGCCAATCCGGGACTAACACTGACGCTTTCTTT. V is TRBV16 and J is TRBJ1-1, with D possibly matching TRBD1 (5 bases). The length of the CDR3 is 14 residues. Germline CDR1 reads KGHSY; CDR2 reads FQNENV.

This clonotype was counted many times. The chain uses TRBV5-1 and TRBJ2-5; 7 bases align to TRBD1. Germline CDR1 is SGHRS and CDR2 is YFSETQ. The CDR3 runs 13 residues. The V and J ends lost 4 bases and 5 bases, in that order; junction bases with no gene match: 5. The CDR3 DNA reads as TGCGCCAGCAGCCAAGGGGGCAGGGAGACCCAGTACTTC. Amino acid sequence: CASSQGGRETQYF.

This clonotype was recorded only once. At one end, the junction sequence differs from germline, possibly due to a read error. The chain employs TRBV5-1 and TRBJ2-2, with D perhaps matching TRBD1 or TRBD2 (5 bases each). Germline V gene data show CDR1 as SGHRS and CDR2 as YFSETQ. The CDR3 extends over 14 amino acids. The CDR3 spells CASSPLRGAGERFF. The CDR3 bases are TGCGCCAGCAGCCCCCTGCGTGGGGCCGGGGAGCGGTTTTTT.

For this clonotype: The DNA is left out, because the CDR3 cannot be placed on it with certainty; the CDR3 is given as TCRdb lists it. V is TRBV5-1 and J is TRBJ2-5; the tabulated D call, TRBD1, remains unverified against the DNA. The CDR3 contains 16 residues when both ends are counted. Germline values: CDR1 SGHRS, CDR2 YFSETQ. CDR3 amino acids: CASSLRPFGAGETQYF.

This clonotype was seen repeatedly, ten times or more. This chain links TRBV12-3 or TRBV12-4 with TRBJ1-3; a possible D gene is TRBD1 (5 bases). This CDR3 is 15 amino acids long. The germline V and J ends were trimmed by 4 bases and 0 bases, with 10 bases remaining between them. The CDR3 reads CASSSRQFSGNTIYF. CDR3 nucleotide sequence: TGTGCCAGCAGTTCTAGACAGTTCTCTGGAAACACCATATATTTT.

The sample holds many counts of this clonotype. The CDR3 reads CASSLAGGIDTQYF. The CDR3 DNA follows: TGCGCCAGCAGCCTAGCGGGAGGGATAGATACGCAGTATTTT. The chain employs TRBV5-1 and TRBJ2-3, with 12 nucleotides matching TRBD2. The germline CDR1 and CDR2 sequences are SGHRS and YFSETQ. The J segment lost 5 bases and the V segment lost 4 bases, leaving 2 bases of the junction unmatched. The CDR3 extends over 14 amino acids.

The sample holds many counts of this clonotype. V is TRBV3-1 and J is TRBJ2-5; 8 nucleotides align to TRBD1. Germline V gene sequence: CDR1 LGHDT, CDR2 YNNKEL (reference sequence). The V gene end was trimmed by 2 bases and the J gene end by 4 bases; junction bases not matched to a gene: 9. The CDR3 loop spans 16 amino acids. The CDR3, as DNA: TGTGCCAGCAGCCAATTGCCAGGGGGCTTGGGAGAGACCCAGTACTTC. Its translation: CASSQLPGGLGETQYF.

This clonotype was seen repeatedly, ten times or more. This chain links TRBV12-3 or TRBV12-4 with TRBJ2-1; perhaps D is TRBD1 or TRBD2 (6 bases each). V lost 6 bases and J lost 4, with 16 bases in between. The CDR3 consists of 15 residues. The CDR3 nucleotides read TGTGCCAGCAGCAAAGGGGGGCCTCGGTACAATGAGCAGTTCTTC. It encodes CASSKGGPRYNEQFF.

The chain employs TRBV5-5 and TRBJ2-7; 7 nucleotides line up with TRBD2. J gave up 2 bases and V 4 bases, and 9 bases lay outside the gene matches. CDR3 length equals 15 residues. The germline gives CDR1 SGHKS, CDR2 YYEKEE (reference sequence). DNA of the CDR3: TGTGCCAGCAGCGCGCCGTGGGGGGGGACCTACGAGCAGTACTTC. This sequence encodes CASSAPWGGTYEQYF.

This clonotype came up many times. The chain carries TRBV7-6 and TRBJ1-5; 7 bases map to TRBD1. The CDR3 runs to 16 residues. Trimming took 1 base from V and 3 from J; bases not matched to a gene: 6. Germline values: CDR1 SGHVS, CDR2 FNYEAQ. As DNA, the CDR3 is TGTGCCAGCAGCTTAGGGCAGGGGGGCCTCAATCAGCCCCAGCATTTT. This translates into CASSLGQGGLNQPQHF.

This clonotype was found many times. This chain uses TRBV6-5 with TRBJ2-5; D is uncertain. The CDR3 totals 15 residues. Trimming removed 6 bases at V and 5 bases at J, with 19 bases between. The V gene's germline CDR1 is MNHEY and CDR2 SVGAGI. The CDR3 region has the DNA TGTGCCAGCAGCCCCGTTGGAGCCACTTCCGAGACCCAGTACTTC. Residues: CASSPVGATSETQYF.

This clonotype has a count of ten or more. The chain recombines TRBV7-9 with TRBJ2-6, with D unclear. Trimming took off 2 bases at V and 1 base at J, with 9 bases between the two ends. CDR3 length: 16 residues. CDR1 is SEHNR, CDR2 FQNEAQ, per germline (reference sequence). CDR3 loop: CASSLSSASGANVLTF. CDR3 nucleotides: TGTGCCAGCAGCTTATCTTCGGCTTCTGGGGCCAACGTCCTGACTTTC.

This sequence joins TRBV19 and TRBJ2-1; 8 bases fit TRBD2. This CDR3 spans 15 amino acids. Germline V gene lookup returns CDR1 LNHDA and CDR2 SQIVND (reference sequence). V gave up 4 bases and J gave up 4 bases; unmatched junction bases: 6. CDR3 residues: CASSTGGAPYNEQFF. For the CDR3, the DNA is TGTGCCAGTAGTACCGGGGGGGCCCCGTACAATGAGCAGTTCTTC. Looking up the rest from reference TRBV19 and TRBJ2-1 gives the full variable domain: DGGITQSPKYLFRKEGQNVTLSCEQNLNHDAMYWYRQDPGQGLRLIYYSQIVNDFQKGDIAEGYSVSREKKESFPLTVTSAQKNPTAFYLCASSTGGAPYNEQFFGPGTRLTVL.

This clonotype is judged medium-sized. The genes are TRBV4-1 and TRBJ2-7; 7 nucleotides align to TRBD2. CDR1 MGHRA and CDR2 YSYEKL come from the germline V gene. The junction had 5 bases not matched to a gene; V was cut back by 8 bases and J by 1 base. The CDR3 runs 13 residues. CDR3 sequence reads: CASGWGGSYEQYF. The CDR3, as DNA: TGCGCCAGCGGTTGGGGAGGGTCCTACGAGCAGTACTTC.

This clonotype appeared many times. The chain couples TRBV18 to TRBJ2-1; D is possibly TRBD1 or TRBD2 (5 bases each). Germline-derived CDR1 and CDR2 are KGHSH and LQKENI. CDR3 length: 16 amino acids. V was shortened by 1 base and J by 2 bases, with 12 bases between the two germline ends. The CDR3 nucleotides are TGTGCCAGCTCACCACTGGGACGGCTACCCTACAATGAGCAGTTCTTC. It specifies CASSPLGRLPYNEQFF.

V and J are TRBV5-1 and TRBJ2-7, with TRBD2 identical over 13 bases. V gave up 4 bases and J gave up 5 bases; unmatched junction bases: 9. The CDR3 totals 16 residues. CDR1 SGHRS and CDR2 YFSETQ come from the germline V gene. Here the CDR3 reads CASSPGLAGLQDEQYF. The DNA for the CDR3 is TGCGCCAGCAGCCCGGGACTAGCGGGGCTTCAGGACGAGCAGTACTTC.

This clonotype was seen repeatedly, ten times or more. This chain joins TRBV5-1 and TRBJ2-1; the match to TRBD2 covers 9 bases. V shed 7 bases, J shed 0 bases, and the junction held 8 bases outside the gene matches. The germline gives CDR1 SGHRS, CDR2 YFSETQ. The CDR3 is made up of 16 amino acids. The CDR3 coding sequence is TGCGCCAGCCGCTGGGCTAGCGGGGACTCCTACAATGAGCAGTTCTTC. Amino acid sequence: CASRWASGDSYNEQFF.

This clonotype was picked up many times. J is TRBJ2-7 and V is TRBV4-1; 9 bases line up with TRBD1. Germline V gene data show CDR1 as MGHRA and CDR2 as YSYEKL. V dropped 0 bases and J dropped 2; count of bases not matched to a gene: 2. CDR3 size: 15 residues. The CDR3 protein is CASSQETGGPYEQYF. The CDR3 DNA reads as TGCGCCAGCAGCCAAGAGACAGGGGGACCCTACGAGCAGTACTTC.

This clonotype was detected only a few times. This chain links TRBV3-1 with TRBJ2-1, with D maybe TRBD1 (5 bases). Germline CDR1 is LGHDT and CDR2 is YNNKEL (reference sequence). Trimming removed 0 bases at V and 0 bases at J, with 9 bases between. CDR3 length: 16 amino acids. CDR3 residues: CASSQEPGRSYNEQFF. CDR3 DNA: TGTGCCAGCAGCCAAGAGCCAGGGCGCTCCTACAATGAGCAGTTCTTC.

The sample holds many counts of this clonotype. The chain uses TRBV27 and TRBJ2-1, with a possible D match to TRBD2 (6 bases). From germline, CDR1 is MNHEY and CDR2 SMNVEV (reference sequence). The CDR3 extends over 14 amino acids. V lost 8 bases and J lost 7, with 18 bases in between. The CDR3 DNA reads as TGTGCCAGCTCGCGGGGAAGATTTAATAATGAGCAGTTCTTC. This codes for CASSRGRFNNEQFF.